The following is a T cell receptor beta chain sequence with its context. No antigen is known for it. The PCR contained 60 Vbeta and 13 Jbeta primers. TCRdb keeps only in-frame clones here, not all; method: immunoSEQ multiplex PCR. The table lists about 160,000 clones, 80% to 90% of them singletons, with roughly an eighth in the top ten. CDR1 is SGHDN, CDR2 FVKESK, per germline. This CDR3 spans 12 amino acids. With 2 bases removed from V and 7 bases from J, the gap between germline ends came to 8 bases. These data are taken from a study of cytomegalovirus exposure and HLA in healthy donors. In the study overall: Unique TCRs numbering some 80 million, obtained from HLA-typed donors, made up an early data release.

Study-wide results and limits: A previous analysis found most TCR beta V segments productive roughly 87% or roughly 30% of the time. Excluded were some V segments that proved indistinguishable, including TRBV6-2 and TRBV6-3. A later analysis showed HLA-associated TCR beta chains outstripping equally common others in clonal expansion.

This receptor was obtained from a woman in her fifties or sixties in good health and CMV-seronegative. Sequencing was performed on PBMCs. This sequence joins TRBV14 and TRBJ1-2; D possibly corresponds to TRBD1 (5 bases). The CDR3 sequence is CASSQQGRGYTF. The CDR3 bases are TGTGCCAGCAGCCAACAGGGTCGTGGCTACACCTTC.